This TCR beta chain was captured in a study of OX40 agonist ivuxolimab in advanced cancers. Concerning this clone: The antigen is undetermined.

Measured with immunoSEQ multiplex PCR; TCRdb has only the in-frame clones, and not every one. The table has some 80,000 clones, around nine tenths seen once. Study-level points and caveats: In a subset of nonresponders, normalized T-cell clonal expansion was also low. Partial responders at 0.1-3.0 mg/kg showed near-lowest clonal expansion.

With autoimmune disease history or systemic immunosuppression, patients were excluded. The origin of this receptor is an adult with an advanced solid tumor such as melanoma, head and neck, liver or kidney cancer. This specimen consisted of CD4+ or CD8+ T cells sorted from blood, obtained in a trial of the OX40 agonist ivuxolimab.

The CDR3 loop reads CASSPGRRRDGYTF. CDR3 bases: TGTGCCAGCTCACCGGGACGAAGGAGGGATGGCTACACCTTC. This rearrangement joins TRBV18 to TRBJ1-2, with TRBD1 as a possible D gene (5 bases). The CDR3 is 14 residues long. CDR1 is KGHSH and CDR2 is LQKENI in the germline V gene. V dropped 3 bases and J dropped 6 bases, with 14 bases sitting between them.